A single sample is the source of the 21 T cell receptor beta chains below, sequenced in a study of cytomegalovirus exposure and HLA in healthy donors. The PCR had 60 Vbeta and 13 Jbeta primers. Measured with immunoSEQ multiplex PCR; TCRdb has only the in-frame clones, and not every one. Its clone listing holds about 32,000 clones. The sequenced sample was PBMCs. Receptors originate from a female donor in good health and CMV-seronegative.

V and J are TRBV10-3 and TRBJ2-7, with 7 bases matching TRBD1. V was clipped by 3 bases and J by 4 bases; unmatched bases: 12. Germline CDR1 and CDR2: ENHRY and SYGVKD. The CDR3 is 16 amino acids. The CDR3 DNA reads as TGTGCCATCAGTGAACAGGGGCAACCCGCGGCTTACGAGCAGTACTTC. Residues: CAISEQGQPAAYEQYF.

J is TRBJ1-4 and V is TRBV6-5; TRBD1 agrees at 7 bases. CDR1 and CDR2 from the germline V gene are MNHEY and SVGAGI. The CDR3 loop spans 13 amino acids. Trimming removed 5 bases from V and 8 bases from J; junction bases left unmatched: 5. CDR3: CASSQGEREKLFF. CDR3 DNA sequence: TGTGCCAGCAGTCAGGGGGAAAGGGAAAAACTGTTTTTT.

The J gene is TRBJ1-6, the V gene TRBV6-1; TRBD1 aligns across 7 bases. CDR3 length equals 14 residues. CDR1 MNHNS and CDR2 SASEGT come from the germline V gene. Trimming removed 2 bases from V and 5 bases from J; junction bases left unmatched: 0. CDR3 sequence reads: CASSETGDNSPLHF. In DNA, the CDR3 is TGTGCCAGCAGTGAAACAGGGGATAATTCACCCCTCCACTTT.

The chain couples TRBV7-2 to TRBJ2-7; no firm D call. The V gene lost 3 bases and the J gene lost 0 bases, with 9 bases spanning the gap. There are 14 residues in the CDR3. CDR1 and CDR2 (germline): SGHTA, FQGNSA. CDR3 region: CASSLGSYSYEQYF. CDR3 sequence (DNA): TGTGCCAGCAGCTTGGGCTCGTACTCCTACGAGCAGTACTTC. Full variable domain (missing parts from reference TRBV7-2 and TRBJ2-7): GAGVSQSPSNKVTEKGKDVELRCDPISGHTALYWYRQSLGQGLEFLIYFQGNSAPDKSGLPSDRFSAERTGGSVSTLTIQRTQQEDSAVYLCASSLGSYSYEQYFGPGTRLTVT.

DNA for the CDR3: TGTGCCAGCAGGACAGCGCCGAAGGGTCCCCTCCACTTT. This encodes CASRTAPKGPLHF. This sequence joins TRBV6-1 and TRBJ1-6, with D possibly matching TRBD1 (5 bases). Germline-derived CDR1 and CDR2 are MNHNS and SASEGT. The CDR3 has 13 residues. Trimming took off 6 bases at V and 13 bases at J, with 16 bases between the two ends.

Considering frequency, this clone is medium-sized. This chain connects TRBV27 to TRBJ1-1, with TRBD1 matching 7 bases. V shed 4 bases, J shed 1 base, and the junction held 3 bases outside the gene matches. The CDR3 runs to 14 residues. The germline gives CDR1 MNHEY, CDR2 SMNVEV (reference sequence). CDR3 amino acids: CASSSTGPNTEAFF. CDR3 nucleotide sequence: TGTGCCAGCAGTTCGACAGGGCCGAACACTGAAGCTTTCTTT.

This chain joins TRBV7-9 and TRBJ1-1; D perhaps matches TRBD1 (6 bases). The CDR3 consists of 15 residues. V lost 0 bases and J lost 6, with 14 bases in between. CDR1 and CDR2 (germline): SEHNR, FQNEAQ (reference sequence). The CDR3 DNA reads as TGTGCCAGCAGCTTAGCAACAGGGTTTCACGCTGAAGCTTTCTTT. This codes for CASSLATGFHAEAFF.

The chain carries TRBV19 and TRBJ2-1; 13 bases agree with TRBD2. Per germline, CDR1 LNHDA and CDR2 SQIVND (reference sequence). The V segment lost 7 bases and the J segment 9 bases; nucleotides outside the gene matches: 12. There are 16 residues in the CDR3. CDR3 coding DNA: TGTGCCAGTACTCCGGGACTAGCGGGGTACGGGGGTGAGCAGTTCTTC. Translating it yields CASTPGLAGYGGEQFF. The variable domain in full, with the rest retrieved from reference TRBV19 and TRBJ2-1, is DGGITQSPKYLFRKEGQNVTLSCEQNLNHDAMYWYRQDPGQGLRLIYYSQIVNDFQKGDIAEGYSVSREKKESFPLTVTSAQKNPTAFYLCASTPGLAGYGGEQFFGPGTRLTVL.

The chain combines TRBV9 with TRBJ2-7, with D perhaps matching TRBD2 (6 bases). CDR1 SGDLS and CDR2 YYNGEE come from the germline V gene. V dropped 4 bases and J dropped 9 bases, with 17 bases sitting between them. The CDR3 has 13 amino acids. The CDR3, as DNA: TGTGCCAGCAGCCCCCCGGGACTTTCCCGGCAGTACTTC. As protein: CASSPPGLSRQYF.

The CDR3 DNA is TGTGCCAGCAGTTCGCGCCGGGACAGAAGCTACGAGCAGTACTTC. It specifies CASSSRRDRSYEQYF. V is TRBV27 and J is TRBJ2-7, with 7 positions matching TRBD1. The CDR3 has 15 amino acids. CDR1 and CDR2 from the germline V gene are MNHEY and SMNVEV (reference sequence). V dropped 4 bases and J dropped 3; count of bases not matched to a gene: 9.

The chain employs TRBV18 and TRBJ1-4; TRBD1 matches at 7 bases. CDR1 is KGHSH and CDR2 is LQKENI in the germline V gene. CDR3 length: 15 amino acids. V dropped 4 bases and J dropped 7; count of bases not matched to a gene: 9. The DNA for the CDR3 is TGTGCCAGCTCACGCCTACAGGGGACGGGTGAAAAACTGTTTTTT. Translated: CASSRLQGTGEKLFF.

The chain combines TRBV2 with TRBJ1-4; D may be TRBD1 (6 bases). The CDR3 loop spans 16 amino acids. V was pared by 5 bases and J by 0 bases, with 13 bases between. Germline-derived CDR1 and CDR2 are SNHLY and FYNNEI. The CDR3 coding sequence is TGTGCCAGCAGTTTCTCAGGGGAATCAACTAATGAAAAACTGTTTTTT. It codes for CASSFSGESTNEKLFF.

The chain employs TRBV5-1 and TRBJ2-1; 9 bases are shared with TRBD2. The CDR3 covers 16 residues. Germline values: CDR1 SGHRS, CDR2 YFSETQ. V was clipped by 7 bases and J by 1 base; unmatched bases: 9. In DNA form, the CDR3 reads TGCGCCAGCGTTGCTCGAAGCGGGGGGTCCTACAATGAGCAGTTCTTC. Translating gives CASVARSGGSYNEQFF.

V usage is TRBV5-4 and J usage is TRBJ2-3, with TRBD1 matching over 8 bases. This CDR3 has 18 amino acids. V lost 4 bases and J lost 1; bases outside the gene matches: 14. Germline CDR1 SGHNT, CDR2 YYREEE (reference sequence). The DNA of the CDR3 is TGTGCCAGCAGCCCGGGGTACCTCCGGGACAGGCGCACAGATACGCAGTATTTT. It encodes CASSPGYLRDRRTDTQYF.

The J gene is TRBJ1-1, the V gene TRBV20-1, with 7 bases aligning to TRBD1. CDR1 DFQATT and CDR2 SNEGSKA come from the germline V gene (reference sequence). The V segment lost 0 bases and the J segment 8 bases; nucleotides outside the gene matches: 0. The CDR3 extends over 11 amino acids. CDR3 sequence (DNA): TGCAGTGCTAGAGAGGACAGGGAAGCTTTCTTT. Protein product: CSAREDREAFF.

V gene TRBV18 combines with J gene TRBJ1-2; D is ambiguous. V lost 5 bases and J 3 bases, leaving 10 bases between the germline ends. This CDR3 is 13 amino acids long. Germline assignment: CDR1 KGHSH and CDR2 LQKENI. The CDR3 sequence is CASSVDRDYGYTF. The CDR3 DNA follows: TGTGCCAGCTCAGTCGACCGGGACTATGGCTACACCTTC.

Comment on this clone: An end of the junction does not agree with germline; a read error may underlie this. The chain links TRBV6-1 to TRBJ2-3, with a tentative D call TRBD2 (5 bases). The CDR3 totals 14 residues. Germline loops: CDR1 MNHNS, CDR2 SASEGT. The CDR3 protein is CASTELETTDTQYF. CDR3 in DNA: TGTGCCAGCACTGAACTAGAGACTACAGATACGCAGTATTTT.

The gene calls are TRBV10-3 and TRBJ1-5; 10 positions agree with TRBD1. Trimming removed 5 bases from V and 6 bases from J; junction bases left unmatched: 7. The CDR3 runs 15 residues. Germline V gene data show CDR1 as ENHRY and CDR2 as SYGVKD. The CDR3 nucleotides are TGTGCCATCAGTCCGGGACAGGGGTGGGGTCAGCCCCAGCATTTT. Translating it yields CAISPGQGWGQPQHF.

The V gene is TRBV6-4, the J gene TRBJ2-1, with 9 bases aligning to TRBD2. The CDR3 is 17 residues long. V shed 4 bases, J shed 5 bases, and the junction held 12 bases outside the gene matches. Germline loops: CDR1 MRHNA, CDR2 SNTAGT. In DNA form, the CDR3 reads TGTGCCAGCAGTGGCCCCCGACTAGCGGTGTCCGACAATGAGCAGTTCTTC. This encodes CASSGPRLAVSDNEQFF.

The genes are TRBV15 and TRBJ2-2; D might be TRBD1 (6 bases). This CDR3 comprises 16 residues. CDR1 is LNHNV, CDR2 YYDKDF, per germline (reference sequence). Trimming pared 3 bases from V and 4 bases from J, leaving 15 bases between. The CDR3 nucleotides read TGTGCCACCAGCAGCCACTCAGGGGCCACCACCGGGGAGCTGTTTTTT. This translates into CATSSHSGATTGELFF.

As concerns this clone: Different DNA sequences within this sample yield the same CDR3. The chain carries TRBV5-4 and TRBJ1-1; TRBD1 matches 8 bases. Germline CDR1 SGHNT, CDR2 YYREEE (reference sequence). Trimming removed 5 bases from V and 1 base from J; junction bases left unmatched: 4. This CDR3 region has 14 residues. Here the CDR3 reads CASRQDRANTEAFF. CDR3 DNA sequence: TGTGCCAGCAGACAGGACAGGGCGAACACTGAAGCTTTCTTT.